What follows is one T cell receptor beta chain and its context. The repertoire was sequenced with immunoSEQ multiplex PCR; TCRdb's copy has only in-frame clones and lacks some. The sample records approximately 130,000 clones, 85% to 90% being singletons. The CDR3 is 15 residues long. The germline V gene encodes CDR1 ENHRY and CDR2 SYGVKD. V lost 4 bases, J lost 7 bases, and 8 bases stayed unmatched. The source of the sample is a study of PD-1 blockade in mismatch repair-deficient tumors. TCR sequencing covered a few patients who responded to pembrolizumab. The TCR was taken from an adult with mismatch repair-deficient cancer. The chain combines TRBV10-3 with TRBJ2-1, with 9 bases identical to TRBD2. Specimen: peripheral blood, collected 44 weeks after starting pembrolizumab. CDR3 loop: CAISAGAGGSNEQFF. For the CDR3, the DNA is TGTGCCATCAGTGCAGGAGCGGGAGGATCGAATGAGCAGTTCTTC.